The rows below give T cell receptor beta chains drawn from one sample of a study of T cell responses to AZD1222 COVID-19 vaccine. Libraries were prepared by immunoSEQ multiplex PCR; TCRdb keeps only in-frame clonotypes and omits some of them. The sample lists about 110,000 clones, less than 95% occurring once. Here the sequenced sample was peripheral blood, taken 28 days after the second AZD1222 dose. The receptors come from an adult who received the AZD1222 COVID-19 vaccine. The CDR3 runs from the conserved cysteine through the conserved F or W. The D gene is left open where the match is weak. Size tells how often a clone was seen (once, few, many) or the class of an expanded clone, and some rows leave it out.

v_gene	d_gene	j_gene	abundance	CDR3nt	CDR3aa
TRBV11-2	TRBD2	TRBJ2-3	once	TGTGCCAGCAGCTTAGCAGCGGGGGGTGAGGCAGATACGCAGTATTTT	CASSLAAGGEADTQYF
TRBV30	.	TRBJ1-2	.	TGTGCCTGGAGTCCGACAGCAAACTATGGCTACACCTTC	CAWSPTANYGYTF
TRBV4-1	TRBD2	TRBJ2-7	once	TGCGCCAGCAGCCAACTAGCGGGGGACTCCTACGAGCAGTACTTC	CASSQLAGDSYEQYF
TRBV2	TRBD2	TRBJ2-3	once	TGTGCCAGCAGGATAGCGGGGGGGCGGTTTCTAGATACGCAGTATTTT	CASRIAGGRFLDTQYF
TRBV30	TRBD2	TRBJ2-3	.	TGTGCCTGGAGTGTAGGGGCTAGCGGGGGTAAGGGTACGCAGTATTTT	CAWSVGASGGKGTQYF
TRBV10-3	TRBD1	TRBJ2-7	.	TGTGCCATCAGTGAGTCGCGACAGGGGTACGAGCAGTACTTC	CAISESRQGYEQYF
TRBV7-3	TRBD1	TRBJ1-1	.	TGTGCCAGCAGCTTGACCCCCTTAACAGGGGGCACTGAAGCTTTCTTT	CASSLTPLTGGTEAFF
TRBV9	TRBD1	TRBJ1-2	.	TGTGCCAGCAGCAATGGACAGGGATGGGCCTATGGCTACACCTTC	CASSNGQGWAYGYTF
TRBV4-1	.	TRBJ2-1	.	TGCGCCAGCAGCCAAGACCGGACGGTCCCTCCCTACAATGAGCAGTTCTTC	CASSQDRTVPPYNEQFF
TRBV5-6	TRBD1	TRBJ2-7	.	TGTGCCAGCAGCTTGTTCAAGGGGGCGCTAGACGAGCAGTACTTC	CASSLFKGALDEQYF
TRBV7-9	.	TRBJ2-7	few	TGTGCCAGCAGCTTATCGGCAGACGAGCAGTACTTC	CASSLSADEQYF
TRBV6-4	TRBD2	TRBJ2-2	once	TGTGCCAGCAGTGGACCGAGCGGGGATTTTGGCGGGGAGCTGTTTTTT	CASSGPSGDFGGELFF
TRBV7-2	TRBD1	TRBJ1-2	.	TGTGCCAGCAGCCTAAACCCCGGGACAGTCCCTTATGGCTACACCTTC	CASSLNPGTVPYGYTF
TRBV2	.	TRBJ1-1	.	TGTGCCACAAGGGGAGAACGGGAGGACACTGAAGCTTTCTTT	CATRGEREDTEAFF
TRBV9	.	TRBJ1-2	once	TGTGCCAGCAGCGTAGTGGGGCTTGGCTACACCTTC	CASSVVGLGYTF
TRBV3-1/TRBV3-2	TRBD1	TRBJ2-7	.	TGTGCCAGCAGCCGTAATAGGACAGGAACGCTTTCTTCCTACGAGCAGTACTTC	CASSRNRTGTLSSYEQYF